This passage covers 18 T cell receptor beta chains from one sample sequenced in a study of CD8+ T cells in alopecia areata. Treatment given: oral pan-JAK inhibitor, 5-10 mg twice daily. Sequencing used cDNA as its template, made by extracting RNA and reverse transcribing it. Sequencing used immunoSEQ multiplex PCR; TCRdb keeps in-frame clones, though not all of them. The sample has hundreds of thousands of clones, roughly two fifths seen once. Source: CD4+ T cells sorted from blood, taken between weeks 30 and 35, from a patient treated with tofacitinib. The receptors shown here come from a human donor with alopecia areata.

This sequence joins TRBV29-1 and TRBJ2-7, with 11 bases that match TRBD1. V shed 5 bases, J shed 6 bases, and the junction held 9 bases outside the gene matches. The germline V gene has CDR1 SQVTM and CDR2 ANQGSEA. CDR3 length equals 14 residues. In DNA form, the CDR3 reads TGCAGCGTTCCAACGGACAGGGGGCGGCGCGAGCAGTACTTC. As protein: CSVPTDRGRREQYF.

The chain is built from TRBV6-6 and TRBJ2-7, with 7 bases aligning to TRBD1. The CDR3 runs to 14 residues. The junction had 6 bases not matched to a gene; V was cut back by 7 bases and J by 0 bases. Germline V gene sequence: CDR1 MNHNY, CDR2 SVGAGI (reference sequence). The CDR3 protein is CASKVRDSSYEQYF. The CDR3 nucleotides are TGTGCCAGCAAAGTCCGGGACAGCTCCTACGAGCAGTACTTC.

The chain's CDR3 is CASSEVAGTGAGGNQPQHF. For the CDR3, the DNA is TGTGCCAGCAGTGAAGTTGCTGGGACAGGGGCTGGTGGCAATCAGCCCCAGCATTTT. This rearrangement joins TRBV6-1 to TRBJ1-5, with 10 bases matching TRBD1. J was trimmed by 2 bases and V by 1 base; bases with no gene match: 11. The V gene's germline CDR1 is MNHNS and CDR2 SASEGT. The CDR3 loop spans 19 amino acids.

This clone was picked up a small number of times. The V and J genes are TRBV27 and TRBJ1-1, with D possibly matching TRBD1 (6 bases). V dropped 8 bases and J dropped 0 bases, with 13 bases sitting between them. CDR3 size: 14 residues. Germline CDR1 MNHEY, CDR2 SMNVEV (reference sequence). This chain's CDR3 is CASRGQAMNTEAFF. CDR3 sequence (DNA): TGTGCCAGCCGGGGGCAAGCGATGAACACTGAAGCTTTCTTT.

This clone has a count of ten or more. J is TRBJ2-5 and V is TRBV4-1, with a weak D call TRBD2 (6 bases). The CDR3 length is 15 residues. V lost 4 bases, J lost 2 bases, and 14 bases lay in between. CDR1 is MGHRA and CDR2 is YSYEKL in the germline V gene. The CDR3 region has the DNA TGCGCCAGCAGCCCGGGGTGGGGGGTTCAAGAGACCCAGTACTTC. As protein: CASSPGWGVQETQYF.

The chain is built from TRBV29-1 and TRBJ2-1; tentative D call: TRBD1 (5 bases). This CDR3 comprises 14 residues. CDR1 and CDR2 (germline): SQVTM, ANQGSEA. Trimming took off 8 bases at V and 7 bases at J, with 21 bases between the two ends. CDR3: CSSELGRAANEQFF. The CDR3 DNA follows: TGCAGCTCTGAATTGGGCAGGGCCGCTAATGAGCAGTTCTTC.

J is TRBJ2-7 and V is TRBV2; 7 bases align to TRBD1. CDR1 is SNHLY and CDR2 is FYNNEI in the germline V gene. This CDR3 comprises 15 residues. V lost 6 bases, J lost 2 bases, and 10 bases stayed unmatched. CDR3 sequence reads: CASSEGQLGTYEQYF. In DNA, the CDR3 is TGTGCCAGCAGCGAGGGACAGTTGGGGACCTACGAGCAGTACTTC.

The CDR3 sequence: CASSPQVITYNEQFF. The DNA for the CDR3 is TGTGCCAGCAGCCCGCAGGTGATCACCTACAATGAGCAGTTCTTC. V and J are TRBV7-3 and TRBJ2-1, with no clear D. Trimming cost V 5 bases and J 2 bases, with 13 bases left between them. Germline V gives CDR1 SGHTA, CDR2 FQGTGA. The CDR3 spans 15 residues.

V usage is TRBV4-1 and J usage is TRBJ2-7; possibly TRBD2 for D (6 bases). Trimming took off 0 bases at V and 1 base at J, with 10 bases between the two ends. Germline CDR1 and CDR2: MGHRA and YSYEKL. This CDR3 contains 15 residues. The CDR3 sequence: CASSQESGRSYEQYF. The CDR3 DNA sequence: TGCGCCAGCAGCCAAGAAAGCGGGCGTTCCTACGAGCAGTACTTC.

The chain has TRBV30 and TRBJ2-7; D is uncertain. V lost 2 bases and J lost 1, with 12 bases in between. This CDR3 is 14 amino acids long. Germline V gives CDR1 GTSNPN, CDR2 SVGIG (reference sequence). CDR3 nucleotides: TGTGCCTGGAGTAAGAATCCCGCATCCTACGAGCAGTACTTC. Translated: CAWSKNPASYEQYF.

The genes are TRBV7-9 and TRBJ1-1, with 7 bases fitting TRBD1. V dropped 3 bases and J dropped 8; count of bases not matched to a gene: 12. The CDR3 has 15 residues. The germline CDR1 and CDR2 sequences are SEHNR and FQNEAQ (reference sequence). This CDR3 is CASSFYSARGIEAFF. The CDR3 region has the DNA TGTGCCAGCAGCTTCTACTCGGCCAGGGGGATAGAAGCTTTCTTT.

In the case of this clone: Different DNA sequences within this sample yield the same CDR3. The chain has TRBV7-9 and TRBJ2-3; 8 bases are a match to TRBD2. Germline assignment: CDR1 SEHNR and CDR2 FQNEAQ (reference sequence). V was pared by 5 bases and J by 3 bases, with 4 bases of the junction left unmatched. The CDR3 is 14 residues long. In DNA, the CDR3 is TGTGCCAGCAGCCTGAGCGGGAGTACAGATACGCAGTATTTT. Translating gives CASSLSGSTDTQYF.

V and J are TRBV6-5 and TRBJ1-2, with D possibly being TRBD1 (6 bases). CDR3 size: 13 residues. With 2 bases removed from V and 4 bases from J, the gap between germline ends came to 8 bases. Looked up from germline, CDR1 is MNHEY and CDR2 is SVGAGI. The CDR3 region has the DNA TGTGCCAGCAGTTACCAGGACAGCTATGGCTACACCTTC. As protein: CASSYQDSYGYTF.

This sequence joins TRBV1 and TRBJ2-1; the table's TRBD2 call for D was not verified on the DNA. TRBV1 represents a pseudogene. This CDR3 is built from 13 residues. The CDR3 sequence: CTSSQDPSDEQFF. The CDR3 bases are TGCACCAGCAGCCAAGATCCCAGCGATGAGCAGTTCTTC.

The chain combines TRBV29-1 with TRBJ1-2; D call uncertain. The germline V gene encodes CDR1 SQVTM and CDR2 ANQGSEA. This CDR3 has 11 residues. V lost 6 bases, J lost 2 bases, and 7 bases lay in between. CDR3 nucleotide sequence: TGCAGCGTGGGAAACAACTATGGCTACACCTTC. This codes for CSVGNNYGYTF. The variable domain in full, with the rest retrieved from reference TRBV29-1 and TRBJ1-2, is SAVISQKPSRDICQRGTSLTIQCQVDSQVTMMFWYRQQPGQSLTLIATANQGSEATYESGFVIDKFPISRPNLTFSTLTVSNMSPEDSSIYLCSVGNNYGYTFGSGTRLTVV.

Concerning this clone itself: Other DNA sequences in this specimen translate into the identical CDR3. The chain is built from TRBV6-1 and TRBJ1-1; D is undetermined. This CDR3 has 13 amino acids. Trimming left V 2 bases short and J 4 bases short, with 8 bases between. In germline, CDR1 is MNHNS, CDR2 SASEGT. The CDR3 DNA reads as TGTGCCAGCAGTGAACGATTAGGCACTGAAGCTTTCTTT. Translation gives CASSERLGTEAFF.

A few counts support this clone. The chain joins TRBV19 to TRBJ2-1; TRBD2 matches at 12 bases. V shed 4 bases, J shed 7 bases, and the junction held 5 bases outside the gene matches. CDR3 length: 15 amino acids. Looked up from germline, CDR1 is LNHDA and CDR2 is SQIVND (reference sequence). This CDR3 reads CASSTGTSGSNEQFF. The DNA for the CDR3 is TGTGCCAGTAGTACGGGGACTAGCGGGTCGAATGAGCAGTTCTTC.

This clone came up a few times. Written as DNA, the CDR3 is TGCGCCAGCAGCAGGGGGACAGGGAGAATGGACGAGCAGTACTTC. The encoded protein is CASSRGTGRMDEQYF. The rearrangement links TRBV5-1 to TRBJ2-7; 9 bases fit TRBD1. V was clipped by 4 bases and J by 5 bases; unmatched bases: 10. Germline loops: CDR1 SGHRS, CDR2 YFSETQ. There are 15 residues in the CDR3. Based on the CDR3 plus reference TRBV5-1 and TRBJ2-7, the full variable domain is KAGVTQTPRYLIKTRGQQVTLSCSPISGHRSVSWYQQTPGQGLQFLFEYFSETQRNKGNFPGRFSGRQFSNSRSEMNVSTLELGDSALYLCASSRGTGRMDEQYFGPGTRLTVT.